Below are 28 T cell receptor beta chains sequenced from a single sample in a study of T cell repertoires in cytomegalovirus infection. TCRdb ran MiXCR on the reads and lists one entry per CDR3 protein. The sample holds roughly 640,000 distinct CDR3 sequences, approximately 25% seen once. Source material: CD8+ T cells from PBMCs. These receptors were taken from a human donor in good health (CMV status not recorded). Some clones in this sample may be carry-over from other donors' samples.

The CDR3 spells CAGPFYRRDPLGGQPQHF. The DNA of the CDR3 is TGTGCCGGACCTTTTTACAGACGGGACCCCTTAGGGGGTCAGCCCCAGCATTTT. This chain links TRBV6-5 with TRBJ1-5, with D possibly TRBD1 on 6 matching bases. Trimming removed 11 bases from V and 6 bases from J, with 32 bases in between. Per germline, CDR1 MNHEY and CDR2 SVGAGI. This CDR3 region has 18 residues.

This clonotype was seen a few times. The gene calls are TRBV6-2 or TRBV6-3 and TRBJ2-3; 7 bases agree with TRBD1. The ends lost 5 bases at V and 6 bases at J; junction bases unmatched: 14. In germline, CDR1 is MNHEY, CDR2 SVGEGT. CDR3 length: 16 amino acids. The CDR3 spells CASSPPGQDGEDTQYF. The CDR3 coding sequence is TGTGCCAGCAGTCCCCCAGGACAGGATGGAGAGGATACGCAGTATTTT.

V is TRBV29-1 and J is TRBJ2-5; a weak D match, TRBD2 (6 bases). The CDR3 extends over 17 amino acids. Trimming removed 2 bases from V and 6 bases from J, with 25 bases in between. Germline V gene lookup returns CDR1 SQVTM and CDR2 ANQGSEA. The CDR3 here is CSVEKIGQGGRGKTQYF. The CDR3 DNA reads TGCAGCGTTGAAAAGATAGGCCAGGGAGGCCGAGGGAAGACCCAGTACTTC.

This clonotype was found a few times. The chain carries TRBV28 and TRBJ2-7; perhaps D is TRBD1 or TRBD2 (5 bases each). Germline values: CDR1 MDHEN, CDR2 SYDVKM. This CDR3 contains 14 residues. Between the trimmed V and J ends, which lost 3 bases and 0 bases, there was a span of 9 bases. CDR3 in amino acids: CASSFGDASYEQYV. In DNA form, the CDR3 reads TGTGCCAGCAGTTTTGGGGACGCCTCCTACGAGCAGTACGTC.

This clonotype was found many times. The CDR3 protein is CASSLALQAATEAFF. The CDR3 DNA reads TGTGCCAGCAGCTTAGCGCTTCAGGCCGCCACTGAAGCTTTCTTT. J is TRBJ1-1 and V is TRBV7-2, with D unclear. The ends were cut back, 0 bases at V and 4 bases at J, with 12 bases in the middle. In germline, CDR1 is SGHTA, CDR2 FQGNSA. This CDR3 region has 15 residues. Looking up the rest from reference TRBV7-2 and TRBJ1-1 gives the full variable domain: GAGVSQSPSNKVTEKGKDVELRCDPISGHTALYWYRQSLGQGLEFLIYFQGNSAPDKSGLPSDRFSAERTGGSVSTLTIQRTQQEDSAVYLCASSLALQAATEAFFGQGTRLTVV.

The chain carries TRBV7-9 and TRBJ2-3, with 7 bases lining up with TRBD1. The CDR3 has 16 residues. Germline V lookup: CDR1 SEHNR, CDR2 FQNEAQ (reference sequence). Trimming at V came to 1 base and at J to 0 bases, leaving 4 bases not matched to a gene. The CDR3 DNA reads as TGTGCCAGCAGCTTAGGACAGGGCGCTAGCACAGATACGCAGTATTTT. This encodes CASSLGQGASTDTQYF.

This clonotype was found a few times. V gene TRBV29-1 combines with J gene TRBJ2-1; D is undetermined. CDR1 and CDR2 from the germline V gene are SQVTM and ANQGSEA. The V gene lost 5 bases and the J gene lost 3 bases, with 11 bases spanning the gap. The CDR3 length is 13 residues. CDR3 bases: TGCAGCGTTTCCACTTTTGACTACAATGAGCAGTTCTTC. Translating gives CSVSTFDYNEQFF.

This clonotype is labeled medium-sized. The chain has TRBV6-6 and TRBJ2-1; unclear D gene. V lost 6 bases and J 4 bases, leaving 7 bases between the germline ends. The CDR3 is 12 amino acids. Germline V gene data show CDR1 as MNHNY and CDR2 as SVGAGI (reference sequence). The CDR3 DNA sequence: TGTGCCAGCAGCCGACCTTACAATGAGCAGTTCTTC. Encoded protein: CASSRPYNEQFF.

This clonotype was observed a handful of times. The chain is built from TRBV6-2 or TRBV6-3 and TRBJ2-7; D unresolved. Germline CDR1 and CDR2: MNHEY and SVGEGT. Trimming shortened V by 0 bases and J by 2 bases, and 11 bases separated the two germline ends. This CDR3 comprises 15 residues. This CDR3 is CASSYSIDGPYEQYV. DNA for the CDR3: TGTGCCAGCAGTTACTCGATTGACGGTCCCTACGAGCAGTACGTC.

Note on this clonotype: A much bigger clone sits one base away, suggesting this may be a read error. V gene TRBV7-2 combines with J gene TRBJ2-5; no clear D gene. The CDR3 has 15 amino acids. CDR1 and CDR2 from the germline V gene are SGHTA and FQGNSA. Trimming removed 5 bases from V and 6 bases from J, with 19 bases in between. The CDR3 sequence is CASSPGRASGQTQYF. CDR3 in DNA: TGTGCCAGCAGCCCCGGGCGTGCATCCGGCCAGACCCAGTACTTC.

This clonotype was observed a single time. The CDR3 sequence: CSVPGHLSSGANVLTF. In DNA, the CDR3 is TGCAGCGTTCCGGGACACCTGAGCTCTGGGGCCAACGTCCTGACTTTC. This chain uses TRBV29-1 with TRBJ2-6, with D possibly matching TRBD1 (6 bases). This CDR3 has 16 amino acids. Trimming stripped 5 bases from V and 0 bases from J, with 14 bases between. The germline V gene encodes CDR1 SQVTM and CDR2 ANQGSEA.

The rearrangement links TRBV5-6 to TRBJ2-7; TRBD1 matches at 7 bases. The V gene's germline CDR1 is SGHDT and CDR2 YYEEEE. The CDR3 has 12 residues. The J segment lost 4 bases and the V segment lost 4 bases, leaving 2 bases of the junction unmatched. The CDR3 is CASSQDRYEQYF. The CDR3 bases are TGTGCCAGCAGCCAGGACAGGTACGAGCAGTACTTC.

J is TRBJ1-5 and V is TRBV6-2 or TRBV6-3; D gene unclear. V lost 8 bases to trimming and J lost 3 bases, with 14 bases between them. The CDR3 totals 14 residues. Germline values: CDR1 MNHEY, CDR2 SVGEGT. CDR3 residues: CASSTPGYNQPQHF. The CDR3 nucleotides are TGTGCCAGCTCAACCCCGGGATACAATCAGCCCCAGCATTTT.

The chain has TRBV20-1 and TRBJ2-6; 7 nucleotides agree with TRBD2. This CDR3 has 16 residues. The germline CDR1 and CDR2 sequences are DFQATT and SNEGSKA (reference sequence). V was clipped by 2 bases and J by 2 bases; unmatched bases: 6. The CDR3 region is CSARLAAPTGANVLTF. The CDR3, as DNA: TGCAGTGCTAGACTAGCGGCCCCGACTGGGGCCAACGTCCTGACTTTC.

Here the CDR3 reads CSVAQGVAYEQYF. Written as DNA, the CDR3 is TGCAGCGTTGCTCAGGGAGTCGCCTACGAGCAGTACTTC. V gene TRBV29-1 combines with J gene TRBJ2-7, with D perhaps being TRBD1 or TRBD2 (5 bases each). The CDR3 has 13 amino acids. V lost 4 bases and J lost 2, with 12 bases in between. Germline V gives CDR1 SQVTM, CDR2 ANQGSEA.

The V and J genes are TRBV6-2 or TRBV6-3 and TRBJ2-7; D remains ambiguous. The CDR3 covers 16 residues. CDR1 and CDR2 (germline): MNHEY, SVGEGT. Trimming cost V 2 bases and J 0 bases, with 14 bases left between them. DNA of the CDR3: TGTGCCAGCAGTTACACCGTTATGCGCAGCTCCTACGAGCAGTACGTC. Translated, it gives CASSYTVMRSSYEQYV.

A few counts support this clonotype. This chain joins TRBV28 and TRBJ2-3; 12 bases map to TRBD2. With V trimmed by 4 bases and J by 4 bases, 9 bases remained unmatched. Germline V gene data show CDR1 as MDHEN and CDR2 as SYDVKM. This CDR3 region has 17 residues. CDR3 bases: TGTGCCAGCAGTTCCCTCCTAGCGGGGGGGCTCCCAGATACGCAGTATTTT. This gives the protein CASSSLLAGGLPDTQYF.

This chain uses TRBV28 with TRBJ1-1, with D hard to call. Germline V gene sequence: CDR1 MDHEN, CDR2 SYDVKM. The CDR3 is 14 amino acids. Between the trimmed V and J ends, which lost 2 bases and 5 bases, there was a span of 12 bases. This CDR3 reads CASSLKYAGTEAFF. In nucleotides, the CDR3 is TGTGCCAGCAGTTTAAAGTACGCGGGGACTGAAGCTTTCTTT.

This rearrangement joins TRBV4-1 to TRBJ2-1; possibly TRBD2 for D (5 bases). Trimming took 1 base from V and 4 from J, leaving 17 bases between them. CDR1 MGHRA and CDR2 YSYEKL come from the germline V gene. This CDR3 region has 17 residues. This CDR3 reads CASSQGPGVARYNEQFF. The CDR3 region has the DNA TGCGCCAGCAGCCAAGGACCAGGTGTAGCGAGGTACAATGAGCAGTTCTTC.

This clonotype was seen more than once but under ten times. The CDR3 sequence: CASRPTGWATEAFF. CDR3 sequence (DNA): TGTGCCAGCAGACCGACAGGCTGGGCCACTGAAGCTTTCTTT. The V gene is TRBV25-1, the J gene TRBJ1-1, with TRBD1 as a possible D gene (6 bases). The CDR3 is 14 residues long. Germline V gene sequence: CDR1 MGHDK, CDR2 SYGVNS. V shed 6 bases and J shed 4 bases, with 15 bases lying between them.

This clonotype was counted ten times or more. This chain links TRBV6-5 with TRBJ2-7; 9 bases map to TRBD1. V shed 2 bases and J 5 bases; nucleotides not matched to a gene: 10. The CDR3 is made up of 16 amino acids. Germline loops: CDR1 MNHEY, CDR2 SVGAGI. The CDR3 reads CASSYGPDRGIDEQYV. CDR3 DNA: TGTGCCAGCAGTTACGGTCCGGACAGGGGTATAGACGAGCAGTACGTC.

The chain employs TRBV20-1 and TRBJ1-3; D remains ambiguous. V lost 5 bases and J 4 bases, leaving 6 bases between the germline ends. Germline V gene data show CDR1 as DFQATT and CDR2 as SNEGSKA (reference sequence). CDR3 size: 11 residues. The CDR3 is CSAWVGNTIYF. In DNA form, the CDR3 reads TGCAGTGCTTGGGTCGGAAACACCATATATTTT.

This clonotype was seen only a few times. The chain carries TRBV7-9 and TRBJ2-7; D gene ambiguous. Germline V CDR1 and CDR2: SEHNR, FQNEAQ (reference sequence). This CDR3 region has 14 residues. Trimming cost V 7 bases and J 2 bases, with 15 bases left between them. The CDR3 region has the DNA TGTGCCAGCACCTCGCCCAGTTCCCCCTACGAGCAGTACTTC. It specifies CASTSPSSPYEQYF. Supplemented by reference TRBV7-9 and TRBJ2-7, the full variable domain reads DTGVSQNPRHKITKRGQNVTFRCDPISEHNRLYWYRQTLGQGPEFLTYFQNEAQLEKSRLLSDRFSAERPKGSFSTLEIQRTEQGDSAMYLCASTSPSSPYEQYFGPGTRLTVT.

CDR3 coding DNA: TGTGCCAGCGATAGCGGGGGAAATGAGCAGTTCTTC. Translating gives CASDSGGNEQFF. This chain joins TRBV12-3 or TRBV12-4 and TRBJ2-1; 9 bases line up with TRBD2. CDR3 size: 12 residues. Losses at the gene ends were 8 bases for V and 7 bases for J; bases not matched to a gene: 3.

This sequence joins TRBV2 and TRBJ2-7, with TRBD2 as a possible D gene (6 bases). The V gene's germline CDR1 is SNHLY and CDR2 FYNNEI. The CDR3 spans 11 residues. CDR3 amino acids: CANSEAGEQYV. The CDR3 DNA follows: TGTGCCAACAGTGAAGCGGGCGAGCAGTACGTC.

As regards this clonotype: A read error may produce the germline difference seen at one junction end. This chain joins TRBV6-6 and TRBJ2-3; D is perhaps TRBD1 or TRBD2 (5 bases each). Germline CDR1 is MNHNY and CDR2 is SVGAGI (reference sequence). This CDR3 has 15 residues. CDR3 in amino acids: CTSSYSARGPDTQYF. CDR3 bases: TGTACCAGCAGTTACTCGGCGAGGGGCCCAGATACGCAGTATTTT.

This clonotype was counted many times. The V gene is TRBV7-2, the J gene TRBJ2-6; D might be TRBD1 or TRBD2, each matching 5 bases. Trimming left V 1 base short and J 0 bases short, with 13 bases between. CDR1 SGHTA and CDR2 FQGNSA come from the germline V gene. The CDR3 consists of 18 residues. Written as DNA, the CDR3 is TGTGCCAGCAGCTTAGGGGGGTTAGGTGGCTCTGGGGCCAACGTCCTGACTTTC. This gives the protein CASSLGGLGGSGANVLTF.

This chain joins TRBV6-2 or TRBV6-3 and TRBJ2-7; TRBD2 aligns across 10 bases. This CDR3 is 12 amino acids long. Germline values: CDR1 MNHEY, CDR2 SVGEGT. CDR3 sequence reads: CVASGGSYEQYV. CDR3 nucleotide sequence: TGTGTCGCTAGCGGGGGTTCCTACGAGCAGTACGTC.